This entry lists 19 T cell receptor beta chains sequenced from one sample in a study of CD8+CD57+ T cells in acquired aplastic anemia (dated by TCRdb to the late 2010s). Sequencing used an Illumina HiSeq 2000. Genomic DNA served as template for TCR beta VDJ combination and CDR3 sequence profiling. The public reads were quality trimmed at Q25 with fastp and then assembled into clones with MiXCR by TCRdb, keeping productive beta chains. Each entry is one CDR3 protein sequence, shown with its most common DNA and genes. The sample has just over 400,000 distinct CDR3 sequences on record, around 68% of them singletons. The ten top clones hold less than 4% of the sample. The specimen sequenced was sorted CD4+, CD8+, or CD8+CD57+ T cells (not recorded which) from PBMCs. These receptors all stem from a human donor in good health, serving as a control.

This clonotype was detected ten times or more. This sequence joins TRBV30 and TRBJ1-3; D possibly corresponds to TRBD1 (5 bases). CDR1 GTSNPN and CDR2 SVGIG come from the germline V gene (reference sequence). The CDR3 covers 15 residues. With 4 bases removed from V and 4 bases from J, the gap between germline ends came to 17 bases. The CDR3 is CAWISGYPSGNTIYF. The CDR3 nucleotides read TGTGCCTGGATCTCAGGGTATCCTTCCGGAAACACCATATATTTT.

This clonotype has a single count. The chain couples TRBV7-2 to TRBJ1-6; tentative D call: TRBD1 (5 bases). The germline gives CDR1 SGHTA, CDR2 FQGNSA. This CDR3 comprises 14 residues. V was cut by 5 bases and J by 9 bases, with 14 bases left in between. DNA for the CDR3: TGTGCCAGCAGCAACATGGCGGACACTTCACCCCTCCACTTT. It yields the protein CASSNMADTSPLHF. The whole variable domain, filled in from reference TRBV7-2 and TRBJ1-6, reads GAGVSQSPSNKVTEKGKDVELRCDPISGHTALYWYRQSLGQGLEFLIYFQGNSAPDKSGLPSDRFSAERTGGSVSTLTIQRTQQEDSAVYLCASSNMADTSPLHFGNGTRLTVT.

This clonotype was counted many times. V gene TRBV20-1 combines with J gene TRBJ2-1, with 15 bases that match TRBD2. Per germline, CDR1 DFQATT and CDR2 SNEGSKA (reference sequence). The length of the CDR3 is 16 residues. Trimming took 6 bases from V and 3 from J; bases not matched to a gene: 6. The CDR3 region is CSAGLAGGRYYNEQFF. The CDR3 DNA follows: TGCAGTGCGGGACTAGCGGGGGGCCGGTACTACAATGAGCAGTTCTTC.

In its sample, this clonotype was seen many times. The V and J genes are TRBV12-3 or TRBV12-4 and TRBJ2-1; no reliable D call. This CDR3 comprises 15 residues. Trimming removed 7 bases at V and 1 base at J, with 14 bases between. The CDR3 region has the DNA TGTGCCAGCACCCCTTCTGGAAGATCCTACAATGAGCAGTTCTTC. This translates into CASTPSGRSYNEQFF.

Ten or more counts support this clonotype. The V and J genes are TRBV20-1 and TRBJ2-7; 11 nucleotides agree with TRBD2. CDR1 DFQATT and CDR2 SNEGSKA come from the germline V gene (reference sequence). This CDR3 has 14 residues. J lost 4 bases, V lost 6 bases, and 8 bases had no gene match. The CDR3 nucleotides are TGCAGTGCCTATAAGACTAGCGGGGTGTACGAGCAGTACTTC. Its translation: CSAYKTSGVYEQYF.

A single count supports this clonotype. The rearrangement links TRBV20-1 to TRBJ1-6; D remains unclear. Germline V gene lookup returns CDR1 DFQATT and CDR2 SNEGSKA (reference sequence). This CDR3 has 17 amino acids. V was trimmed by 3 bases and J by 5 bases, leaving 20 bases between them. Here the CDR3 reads CSASGSSYNLHNSPLHF. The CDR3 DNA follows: TGCAGTGCTAGCGGGAGCTCCTACAATCTACATAATTCACCCCTCCACTTT.

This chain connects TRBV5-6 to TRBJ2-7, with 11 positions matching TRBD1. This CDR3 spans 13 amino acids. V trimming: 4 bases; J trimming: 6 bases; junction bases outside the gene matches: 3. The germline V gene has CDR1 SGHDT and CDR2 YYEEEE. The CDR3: CASSIGTGGEQYV. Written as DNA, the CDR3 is TGTGCCAGCAGCATTGGGACAGGGGGCGAGCAGTACGTC.

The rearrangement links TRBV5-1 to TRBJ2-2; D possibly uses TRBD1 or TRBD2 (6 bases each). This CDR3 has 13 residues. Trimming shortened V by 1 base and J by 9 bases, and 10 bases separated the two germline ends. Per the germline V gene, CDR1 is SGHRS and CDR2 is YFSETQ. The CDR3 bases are TGCGCCAGCAGCTTGTCGGGGGACAGGGAGCTGTTTTTT. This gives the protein CASSLSGDRELFF.

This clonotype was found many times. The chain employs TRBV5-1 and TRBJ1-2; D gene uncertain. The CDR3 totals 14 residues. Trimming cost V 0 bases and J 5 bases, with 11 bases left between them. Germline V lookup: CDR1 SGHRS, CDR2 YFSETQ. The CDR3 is CASSLATQGYGYTF. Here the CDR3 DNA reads TGCGCCAGCAGCTTGGCTACACAAGGGTATGGCTACACCTTC. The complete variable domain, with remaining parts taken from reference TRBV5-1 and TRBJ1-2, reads KAGVTQTPRYLIKTRGQQVTLSCSPISGHRSVSWYQQTPGQGLQFLFEYFSETQRNKGNFPGRFSGRQFSNSRSEMNVSTLELGDSALYLCASSLATQGYGYTFGSGTRLTVV.

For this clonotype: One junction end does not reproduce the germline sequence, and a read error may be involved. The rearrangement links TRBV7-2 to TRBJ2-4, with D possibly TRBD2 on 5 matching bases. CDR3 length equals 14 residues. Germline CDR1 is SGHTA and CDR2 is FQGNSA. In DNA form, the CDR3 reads TGTGCCAGCAGTTTACGGCACGGAGGAATTAGGCCGCAGTTC. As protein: CASSLRHGGIRPQF.

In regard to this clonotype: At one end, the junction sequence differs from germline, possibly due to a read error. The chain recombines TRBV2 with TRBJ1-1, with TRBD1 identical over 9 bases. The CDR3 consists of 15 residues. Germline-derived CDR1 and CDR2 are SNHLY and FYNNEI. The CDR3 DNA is TGTGCCAGCAGCCCTCGACAGGGGGTGAACACTGAAGTTTTATTT. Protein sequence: CASSPRQGVNTEVLF.

This CDR3 reads CASSLGTGQEQYF. The CDR3 DNA sequence: TGTGCCAGCAGTTTAGGGACAGGTCAGGAGCAGTACTTC. This sequence joins TRBV12-3 or TRBV12-4 and TRBJ2-5, with 7 bases identical to TRBD1. The CDR3 is made up of 13 amino acids. V dropped 1 base and J dropped 11; count of bases not matched to a gene: 7.

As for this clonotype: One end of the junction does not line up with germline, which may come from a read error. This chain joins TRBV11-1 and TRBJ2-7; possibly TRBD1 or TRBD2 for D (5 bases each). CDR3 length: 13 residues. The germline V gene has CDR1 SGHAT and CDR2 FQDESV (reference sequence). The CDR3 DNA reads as TGCGCCAGCAGACCCGACGGGACCCACGAGCAGTACTTC. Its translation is CASRPDGTHEQYF.

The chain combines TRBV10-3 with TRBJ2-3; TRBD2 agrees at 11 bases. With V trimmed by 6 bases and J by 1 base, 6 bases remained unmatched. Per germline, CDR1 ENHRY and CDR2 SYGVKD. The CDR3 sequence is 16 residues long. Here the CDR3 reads CAISAGLAGRTDTQYF. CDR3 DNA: TGTGCCATCAGCGCAGGACTAGCGGGTCGCACAGATACGCAGTATTTT.

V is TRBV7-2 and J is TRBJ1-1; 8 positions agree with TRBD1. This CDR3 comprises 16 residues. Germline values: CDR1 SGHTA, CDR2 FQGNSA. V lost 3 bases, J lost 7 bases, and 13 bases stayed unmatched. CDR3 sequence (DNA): TGTGCCAGCAGCTTCCGTGGACAGGGCGCGTCCAATGAAGCTTTCTTT. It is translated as CASSFRGQGASNEAFF.

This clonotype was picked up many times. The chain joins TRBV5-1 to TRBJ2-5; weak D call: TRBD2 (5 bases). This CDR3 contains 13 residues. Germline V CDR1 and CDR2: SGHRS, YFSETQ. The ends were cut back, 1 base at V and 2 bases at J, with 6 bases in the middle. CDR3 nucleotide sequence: TGCGCCAGCAGCTTGACTAGGCAAGAGACCCAGTACTTC. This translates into CASSLTRQETQYF.

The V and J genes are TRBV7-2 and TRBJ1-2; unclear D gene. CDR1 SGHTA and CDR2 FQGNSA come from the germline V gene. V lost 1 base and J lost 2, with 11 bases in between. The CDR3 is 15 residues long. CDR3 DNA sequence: TGTGCCAGCAGCTTAGTGCAACAGAAGAACTATGGCTACACCTTC. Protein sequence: CASSLVQQKNYGYTF.

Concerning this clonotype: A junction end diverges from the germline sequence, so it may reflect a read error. The CDR3 region is CASSLSGLQATTHF. In DNA, the CDR3 is TGTGCCAGCAGCCTATCAGGGCTCCAAGCAACTACGCACTTC. The chain joins TRBV7-9 to TRBJ2-5; D is possibly TRBD1 (5 bases). The CDR3 is 14 residues long. Germline values: CDR1 SEHNR, CDR2 FQNEAQ (reference sequence). Based on the CDR3 plus reference TRBV7-9 and TRBJ2-5, the full variable domain is DTGVSQNPRHKITKRGQNVTFRCDPISEHNRLYWYRQTLGQGPEFLTYFQNEAQLEKSRLLSDRFSAERPKGSFSTLEIQRTEQGDSAMYLCASSLSGLQATTHFGPGTRLLVL.

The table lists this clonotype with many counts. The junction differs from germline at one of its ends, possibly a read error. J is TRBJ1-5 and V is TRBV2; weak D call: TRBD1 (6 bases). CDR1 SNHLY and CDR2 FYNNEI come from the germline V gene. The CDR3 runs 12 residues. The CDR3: CASSRSGALLDF. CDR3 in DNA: TGTGCCAGCAGTCGTTCAGGGGCCCTCTTAGATTTT.